This T cell receptor (beta chain) was found in a study of shared T cell receptors in the human thymus. The method was immunoSEQ multiplex PCR; TCRdb's version includes in-frame clones alone and lacks a portion of them. The sample records hundreds of thousands of clones, roughly 90% being singletons. CDR1 ENHRY and CDR2 SYGVKD come from the germline V gene. V shed 8 bases, J shed 0 bases, and the junction held 2 bases outside the gene matches. The CDR3 consists of 13 residues. These data were also reused for a study on human thymus T cells. From that second work: Thymus was obtained from resections taken during corrective heart surgery. It looked as if thymic and blood repertoires used V and J genes in a biased way.

J is TRBJ2-3 and V is TRBV10-3, with 7 bases aligning to TRBD1. The TCR comes from a boy younger than two with a congenital heart defect. Sequencing was performed on thymocytes. CDR3 coding DNA: TGTGCCATCGAGGGGGCTAGCACAGATACGCAGTATTTT. Protein product: CAIEGASTDTQYF.